This paragraph reports one TCR beta chain. The data were obtained in a study of cytomegalovirus exposure and HLA in healthy donors. PCR amplification relied on 60 Vbeta primers (plus 13 Jbeta primers). Generated by immunoSEQ multiplex PCR, the TCRdb table keeps only in-frame clones and is missing some. The sample yields 100,000 to 150,000 clones, 74% seen once. The CDR3 loop spans 14 amino acids. Germline V gene lookup returns CDR1 SGHDT and CDR2 YYEEEE. With 4 bases clipped from V and 1 base from J, the junction kept 4 bases outside the gene matches. The chain carries TRBV5-6 and TRBJ2-5, with 7 bases aligning to TRBD2. The sequence derives from a woman aged 45 to 65 in good health and CMV-seropositive. Sample: PBMCs. The CDR3 is CASSKGLPQETQYF. Written as DNA, the CDR3 is TGTGCCAGCAGCAAGGGACTACCCCAAGAGACCCAGTACTTC. Full variable domain (outside the CDR3, taken from reference TRBV5-6 and TRBJ2-5): DAGVTQSPTHLIKTRGQQVTLRCSPKSGHDTVSWYQQALGQGPQFIFQYYEEEERQRGNFPDRFSGHQFPNYSSELNVNALLLGDSALYLCASSKGLPQETQYFGPGTRLLVL.